These 32 T cell receptor beta chains originate from one sample sequenced in a study of glioma-infiltrating T cells. The iRepertoire nested amplicon-rescue multiplex PCR amplified TCR alpha and beta CDR3s from RNA. TCRdb re-derived calls from the multiplex PCR reads in MiXCR, one entry per CDR3 protein. The sample includes about 400,000 distinct CDR3 sequences, about 40% of them seen just once. Specimen: glioma tissue, nonneoplastic brain tissue, or PBMCs (not recorded which). The receptors derive from a human donor with low-grade glioma or glioblastoma, undergoing nonglioma brain surgery, or in good health (not recorded which).

V is TRBV27 and J is TRBJ2-6; no clear D gene. CDR1 is MNHEY and CDR2 is SMNVEV in the germline V gene (reference sequence). The CDR3 has 16 residues. Trimming pared 5 bases from V and 3 bases from J, leaving 14 bases between. The CDR3 DNA reads as TGTGCCAGCAGTGAATCCTTAGGGTATGGGGCCAACGTCCTGACTTTC. Residues: CASSESLGYGANVLTF.

The chain employs TRBV7-9 and TRBJ2-7; possibly TRBD2 for D (6 bases). The CDR3 contains 18 residues. CDR1 and CDR2 (germline): SEHNR, FQNEAQ (reference sequence). V was cut by 1 base and J by 7 bases, with 26 bases left in between. The chain's CDR3 is CASSLVWRDQSSYNEQYF. The CDR3 DNA reads as TGTGCCAGCAGCTTAGTGTGGCGGGACCAAAGCTCCTACAATGAGCAGTACTTC.

This clonotype was counted a few times. The chain employs TRBV7-2 and TRBJ2-7, with D tentatively TRBD2 (5 bases). With 0 bases removed from V and 3 bases from J, the gap between germline ends came to 9 bases. The CDR3 is 14 residues long. Germline CDR1 SGHTA, CDR2 FQGNSA. This chain's CDR3 is CASSLATKSYEQYF. DNA for the CDR3: TGTGCCAGCAGCTTAGCGACTAAGAGCTACGAGCAGTACTTC.

This clonotype has a count of ten or more. The chain joins TRBV6-6 to TRBJ2-5, with D maybe TRBD2 (6 bases). The CDR3 extends over 15 amino acids. V gave up 2 bases and J gave up 2 bases, with 12 bases separating them. The germline gives CDR1 MNHNY, CDR2 SVGAGI (reference sequence). This CDR3 is CASSYPRSGQETQYF. The CDR3 coding sequence is TGTGCCAGCAGTTACCCCCGTAGCGGACAAGAGACCCAGTACTTC.

The gene calls are TRBV5-4 and TRBJ2-1; D unclear. Per germline, CDR1 SGHNT and CDR2 YYREEE (reference sequence). This CDR3 region has 14 residues. Trimming took 1 base from V and 3 from J, leaving 8 bases between them. CDR3 sequence reads: CASSLKGYYNEQFF. In nucleotides, the CDR3 is TGTGCCAGCAGCTTGAAGGGTTACTACAATGAGCAGTTCTTC.

This clonotype came up many times. The V and J genes are TRBV15 and TRBJ2-1; D is perhaps TRBD1 (6 bases). The CDR3 contains 16 residues. The germline CDR1 and CDR2 sequences are LNHNV and YYDKDF (reference sequence). The V and J ends lost 3 bases and 4 bases respectively, with 16 bases between them. The CDR3 sequence: CATSSLGTGTYNEQFF. CDR3 bases: TGTGCCACCAGCAGCCTTGGAACCGGGACATACAATGAGCAGTTCTTC.

This clonotype was seen a few times. The CDR3, as DNA: TGTGCCAGCAGCTTATTGGGACAGGGGTTGAGCACAGATACGCAGTATTTT. It encodes CASSLLGQGLSTDTQYF. The gene calls are TRBV7-2 and TRBJ2-3; 10 positions match TRBD1. Germline lookup yields CDR1 SGHTA and CDR2 FQGNSA. The CDR3 totals 17 residues. J was trimmed by 0 bases and V by 2 bases; bases with no gene match: 5.

The count of this clonotype is one. The CDR3 reads CASSLVRARTDTQYF. Here the CDR3 DNA reads TGTGCCAGCAGCTTAGTCCGAGCGCGCACAGATACGCAGTATTTT. The chain combines TRBV7-8 with TRBJ2-3; D remains unclear. The germline V gene has CDR1 SGHVS and CDR2 FQNEAQ. Trimming removed 1 base from V and 1 base from J, with 9 bases in between. There are 15 residues in the CDR3.

There are a few counts of this clonotype. The rearrangement uses TRBV7-2 and TRBJ1-2; 10 nucleotides match TRBD1. CDR3 length: 14 amino acids. Germline V gives CDR1 SGHTA, CDR2 FQGNSA. The V gene end was trimmed by 4 bases and the J gene end by 4 bases; junction bases not matched to a gene: 3. CDR3 amino acids: CASSSRTGGYGYTF. For the CDR3, the DNA is TGTGCCAGCAGCTCCAGGACAGGGGGCTATGGCTACACCTTC.

This clonotype was seen many times. The chain recombines TRBV5-1 with TRBJ1-4; weak D call: TRBD1 (6 bases). The germline V gene has CDR1 SGHRS and CDR2 YFSETQ. V lost 4 bases and J lost 0, with 7 bases in between. This CDR3 region has 14 residues. CDR3 protein: CASSRGATNEKLFF. CDR3 nucleotides: TGCGCCAGCAGCAGGGGGGCAACTAATGAAAAACTGTTTTTT.

The chain carries TRBV28 and TRBJ1-1; no reliable D call. Per germline, CDR1 MDHEN and CDR2 SYDVKM. Trimming removed 6 bases at V and 3 bases at J, with 26 bases between. The CDR3 loop spans 18 amino acids. The CDR3: CASSPAPPGRCGDTEAFF. CDR3 nucleotides: TGTGCCAGCAGCCCCGCCCCCCCGGGCAGGTGTGGGGACACTGAAGCTTTCTTT.

Note on this clonotype: Possible read error: a much larger clone is one base away. This chain connects TRBV27 to TRBJ2-1; no clear D gene. Germline lookup yields CDR1 MNHEY and CDR2 SMNVEV (reference sequence). This CDR3 has 16 amino acids. CDR3 DNA: TGTGCCGGCAGTCCCCGGACGTTCAGCTCCTACAATGAGCAGTTCTTC. Amino acid sequence: CAGSPRTFSSYNEQFF.

The V and J genes are TRBV19 and TRBJ1-5, with 7 bases aligning to TRBD1. Germline V gives CDR1 LNHDA, CDR2 SQIVND (reference sequence). The CDR3 is 15 amino acids. V was pared by 5 bases and J by 6 bases, with 10 bases of the junction left unmatched. In nucleotides, the CDR3 is TGTGCCAGTAGTGCCAGGGGGGGCTGGGGTCAGCCCCAGCATTTT. It translates to CASSARGGWGQPQHF.

This clonotype was detected a few times. The rearrangement joins TRBV5-1 to TRBJ1-1; D perhaps matches TRBD1 (5 bases). CDR1 and CDR2 (germline): SGHRS, YFSETQ. Trimming stripped 4 bases from V and 0 bases from J, with 10 bases between. This CDR3 region has 14 residues. CDR3: CASSRGAMNTEAFF. In nucleotides, the CDR3 is TGCGCCAGCAGCCGTGGGGCTATGAACACTGAAGCTTTCTTT.

Details on this clonotype: Just one base apart from a much larger clone, this may be a read error. The gene calls are TRBV20-1 and TRBJ2-1; possibly TRBD2 for D (7 bases). The CDR3 totals 16 residues. Germline values: CDR1 DFQATT, CDR2 SNEGSKA (reference sequence). Trimming removed 6 bases from V and 8 bases from J, with 26 bases in between. CDR3 coding DNA: TGCAGTGCACCCCGTTGGGGGGGGCGGATAGGCGATGAGCAGTTCTTC. Amino acid sequence: CSAPRWGGRIGDEQFF.

This clonotype showed up just a few times. The rearrangement uses TRBV2 and TRBJ1-5; perhaps TRBD1 as D (6 bases). Trimming took 6 bases from V and 4 from J, leaving 10 bases between them. The CDR3 contains 13 residues. CDR1 SNHLY and CDR2 FYNNEI come from the germline V gene. The CDR3 coding sequence is TGTGCCAGCAGGGCGGGACAAAATCAGCCCCAGCATTTT. Amino acids: CASRAGQNQPQHF.

This chain links TRBV3-1 with TRBJ1-4; D ambiguous. V shed 2 bases and J shed 10 bases, with 14 bases lying between them. Germline V gene sequence: CDR1 LGHDT, CDR2 YNNKEL (reference sequence). This CDR3 contains 14 residues. The CDR3 region is CASSQTGGQTKLFF. The CDR3 nucleotides read TGTGCCAGCAGCCAAACCGGAGGGCAGACAAAACTGTTTTTT. Variable domain in full (rest from reference TRBV3-1 and TRBJ1-4): DTAVSQTPKYLVTQMGNDKSIKCEQNLGHDTMYWYKQDSKKFLKIMFSYNNKELIINETVPNRFSPKSPDKAHLNLHINSLELGDSAVYFCASSQTGGQTKLFFGSGTQLSVL.

With regard to this clonotype: A read error may produce the germline difference seen at one junction end. The chain is built from TRBV20-1 and TRBJ2-1; D ambiguous. There are 12 residues in the CDR3. Germline V gene sequence: CDR1 DFQATT, CDR2 SNEGSKA (reference sequence). CDR3 DNA sequence: TGCAGTGCGGGAATCGTACAAGAGACCCAGCACTTC. Its protein is CSAGIVQETQHF.

This clonotype was detected only a few times. This chain uses TRBV7-9 with TRBJ2-1; 8 bases agree with TRBD2. Losses at the gene ends were 3 bases for V and 5 bases for J; bases not matched to a gene: 6. Germline V gene lookup returns CDR1 SEHNR and CDR2 FQNEAQ (reference sequence). This CDR3 contains 15 residues. In DNA, the CDR3 is TGTGCCAGCAGCTTCGTGATAGCGGGAAACAATGAGCAGTTCTTC. Translated: CASSFVIAGNNEQFF.

This clonotype showed up just a few times. The chain employs TRBV24-1 and TRBJ2-1; TRBD2 matches 7 bases. Germline CDR1 KGHDR, CDR2 SFDVKD. CDR3 length equals 15 residues. V was clipped by 4 bases and J by 6 bases; unmatched bases: 8. CDR3 residues: CATSDSRREGNEQFF. CDR3 bases: TGTGCCACCAGTGACTCCAGGAGGGAGGGCAATGAGCAGTTCTTC.

This clonotype was picked up many times. A junction end diverges from the germline sequence, so it may reflect a read error. The chain has TRBV25-1 and TRBJ1-5; no reliable D call. The CDR3 contains 11 residues. CDR1 is MGHDK, CDR2 SYGVNS, per germline. Here the CDR3 reads CAVRRSQPQHF. DNA of the CDR3: TGCGCAGTCAGGAGGAGTCAGCCCCAGCATTTT.

CDR3 protein: CASIGFGDKNRGRSDTQYF. The CDR3 DNA is TGTGCCAGCATCGGTTTCGGTGATAAAAACAGGGGGCGATCAGATACGCAGTATTTT. The rearrangement uses TRBV15 and TRBJ2-3; 9 nucleotides match TRBD1. CDR3 size: 19 residues. The germline V gene has CDR1 LNHNV and CDR2 YYDKDF (reference sequence). J gave up 4 bases and V 10 bases, and 24 bases lay outside the gene matches. Full variable domain (missing parts from reference TRBV15 and TRBJ2-3): DAMVIQNPRYQVTQFGKPVTLSCSQTLNHNVMYWYQQKSSQAPKLLFHYYDKDFNNEADTPDNFQSRRPNTSFCFLDIRSPGLGDTAMYLCASIGFGDKNRGRSDTQYFGPGTRLTVL.

This chain's CDR3 is CSAPPGQVGYEQYF. The DNA for the CDR3 is TGCAGTGCTCCGCCGGGACAGGTAGGGTACGAGCAGTACTTC. The rearrangement links TRBV20-1 to TRBJ2-7; 8 bases are shared with TRBD1. CDR1 DFQATT and CDR2 SNEGSKA come from the germline V gene (reference sequence). The CDR3 has 14 amino acids. V trimming: 5 bases; J trimming: 4 bases; junction bases outside the gene matches: 10.

As concerns this clonotype: One end of the junction varies from germline; a read error may be responsible. The chain carries TRBV4-1 and TRBJ2-1, with D maybe TRBD2 (5 bases). CDR1 and CDR2 from the germline V gene are MGHRA and YSYEKL. CDR3 size: 15 residues. CDR3: CASSQEGSSSNERFF. The CDR3 bases are TGCGCCAGCAGCCAAGAAGGGAGTAGCAGCAATGAGCGGTTCTTC.

Of note for this clonotype: The CDR3 does not end in the conserved phenylalanine or tryptophan, so this is likely a read error. CDR3 bases: TGCGCCAGCAGCCAAGAGGACAGGGGGCTTTACAATGAGCAGTTCCTC. This gives the protein CASSQEDRGLYNEQFL. The rearrangement links TRBV4-3 to TRBJ2-1; 11 nucleotides match TRBD1. CDR3 size: 16 residues. J was trimmed by 4 bases and V by 0 bases; bases with no gene match: 2. Germline V lookup: CDR1 LGHNA, CDR2 YSLEER.

The table lists this clonotype with a few counts. V gene TRBV12-3 or TRBV12-4 combines with J gene TRBJ2-1, with D possibly being TRBD1 (6 bases). Trimming removed 7 bases at V and 9 bases at J, with 10 bases between. This CDR3 comprises 11 residues. In nucleotides, the CDR3 is TGTGCCAGCAATCAGGGGATTGAGCAGTTCTTC. It codes for CASNQGIEQFF.

Remarks on this clonotype: This may be a read error: a much more frequent sequence differs by one nucleotide. V and J are TRBV6-1 and TRBJ1-2, with D possibly TRBD1 on 6 matching bases. The CDR3 runs 13 residues. Germline V gives CDR1 MNHNS, CDR2 SASEGT. CDR3 nucleotide sequence: TGTGCCTGCAGACAGGACAGTAACTATGGCTACACCTTC. It encodes CACRQDSNYGYTF.

On this clonotype: Given a much more abundant clone one base away, this may be a read error. The V gene is TRBV27, the J gene TRBJ2-1; the match to TRBD2 covers 9 bases. Trimming at V came to 6 bases and at J to 1 base, leaving 7 bases not matched to a gene. The CDR3 sequence is 16 residues long. Germline V gene sequence: CDR1 MNHEY, CDR2 SMNVEV (reference sequence). The CDR3 protein is CASRSILAGSYNEQFF. In nucleotides, the CDR3 is TGTGCCAGCAGATCCATTCTAGCGGGGTCCTACAATGAGCAGTTCTTC.

A note on this clonotype: Possible read error: a much larger clone is one base away. The chain is built from TRBV15 and TRBJ1-5; TRBD1 matches at 9 bases. Germline CDR1 and CDR2: LNHNV and YYDKDF (reference sequence). Trimming removed 9 bases from V and 6 bases from J; junction bases left unmatched: 12. CDR3 length: 15 amino acids. Here the CDR3 reads CATDRGGQGFQPQHF. In nucleotides, the CDR3 is TGTGCCACAGACAGGGGCGGACAGGGGTTTCAGCCCCAGCATTTT.

The CDR3 region has the DNA TGCAGTGCTAGTACCGGGACCGATAGCAATCAGCCCCAGCATTTT. This translates into CSASTGTDSNQPQHF. The chain recombines TRBV20-1 with TRBJ1-5, with D perhaps TRBD1 (5 bases). The CDR3 contains 15 residues. The V end was cut by 3 bases, the J end by 0 bases, with 12 bases between. Germline assignment: CDR1 DFQATT and CDR2 SNEGSKA (reference sequence).

The rearrangement links TRBV4-1 to TRBJ2-2; D is unresolved. The CDR3 consists of 15 residues. V lost 0 bases, J lost 6 bases, and 11 bases lay in between. Germline V lookup: CDR1 MGHRA, CDR2 YSYEKL. The CDR3 protein is CASSQEVDPAGELFF. The CDR3, as DNA: TGCGCCAGCAGCCAAGAGGTGGACCCGGCCGGGGAGCTGTTTTTT.

The gene calls are TRBV6-2 or TRBV6-3 and TRBJ2-7; D unresolved. V lost 4 bases and J lost 5, with 18 bases in between. Germline V lookup: CDR1 MNHEY, CDR2 SVGEGT. The CDR3 is 15 residues long. CDR3 residues: CASSSHPRLLHEQYF. CDR3 bases: TGTGCCAGCAGTTCCCATCCCCGGCTCCTCCACGAGCAGTACTTC.